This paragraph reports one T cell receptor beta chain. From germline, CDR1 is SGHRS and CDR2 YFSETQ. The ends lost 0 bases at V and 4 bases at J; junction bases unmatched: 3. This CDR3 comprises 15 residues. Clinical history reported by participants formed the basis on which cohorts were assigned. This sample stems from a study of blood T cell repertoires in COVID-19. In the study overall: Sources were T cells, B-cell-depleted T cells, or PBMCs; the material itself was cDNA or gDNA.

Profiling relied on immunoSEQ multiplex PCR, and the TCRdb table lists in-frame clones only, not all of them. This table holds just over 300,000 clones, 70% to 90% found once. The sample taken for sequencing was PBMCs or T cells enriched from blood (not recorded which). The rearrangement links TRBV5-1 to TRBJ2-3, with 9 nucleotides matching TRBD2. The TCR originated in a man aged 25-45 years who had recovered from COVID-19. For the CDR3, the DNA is TGCGCCAGCAGCTTGGCTAGCGGGGCATCAGATACGCAGTATTTT. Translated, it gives CASSLASGASDTQYF.